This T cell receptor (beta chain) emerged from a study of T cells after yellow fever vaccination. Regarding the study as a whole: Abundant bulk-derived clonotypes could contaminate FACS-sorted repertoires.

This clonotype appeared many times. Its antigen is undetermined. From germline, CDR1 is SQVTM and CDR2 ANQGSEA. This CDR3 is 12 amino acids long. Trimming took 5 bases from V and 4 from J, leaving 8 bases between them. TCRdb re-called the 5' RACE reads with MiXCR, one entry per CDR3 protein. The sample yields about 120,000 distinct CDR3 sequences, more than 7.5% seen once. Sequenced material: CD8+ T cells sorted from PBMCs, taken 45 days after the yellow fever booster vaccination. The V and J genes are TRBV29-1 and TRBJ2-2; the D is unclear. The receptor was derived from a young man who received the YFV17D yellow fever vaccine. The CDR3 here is CSVFSRTGELFF. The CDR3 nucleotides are TGCAGCGTTTTTAGCCGCACCGGGGAGCTGTTTTTT.